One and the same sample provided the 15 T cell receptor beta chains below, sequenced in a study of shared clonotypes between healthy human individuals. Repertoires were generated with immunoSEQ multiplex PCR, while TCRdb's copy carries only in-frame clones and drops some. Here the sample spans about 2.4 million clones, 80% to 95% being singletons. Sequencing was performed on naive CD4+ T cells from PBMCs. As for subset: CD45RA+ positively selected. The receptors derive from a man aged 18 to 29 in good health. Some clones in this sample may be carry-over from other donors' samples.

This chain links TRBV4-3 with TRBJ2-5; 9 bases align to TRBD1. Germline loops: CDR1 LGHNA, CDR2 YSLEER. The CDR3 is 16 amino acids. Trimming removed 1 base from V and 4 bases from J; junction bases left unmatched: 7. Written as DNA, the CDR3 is TGCGCCAGCAGCCAAGTTGTGACAGGGGGGGGAGAGACCCAGTACTTC. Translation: CASSQVVTGGGETQYF.

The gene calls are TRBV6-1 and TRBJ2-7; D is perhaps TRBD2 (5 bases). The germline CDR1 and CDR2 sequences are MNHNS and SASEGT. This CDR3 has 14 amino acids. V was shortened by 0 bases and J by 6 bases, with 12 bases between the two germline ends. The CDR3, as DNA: TGTGCCAGCAGTGAAGCGCTAGGAGGCGGCGAGCAGTACTTC. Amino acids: CASSEALGGGEQYF.

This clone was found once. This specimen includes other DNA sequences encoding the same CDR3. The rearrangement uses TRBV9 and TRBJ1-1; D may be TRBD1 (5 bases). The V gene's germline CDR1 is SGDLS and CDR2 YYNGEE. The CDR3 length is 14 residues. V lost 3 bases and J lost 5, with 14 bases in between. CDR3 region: CASSGTVGGTEAFF. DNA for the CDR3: TGTGCCAGCAGCGGTACAGTGGGGGGGACTGAAGCTTTCTTT.

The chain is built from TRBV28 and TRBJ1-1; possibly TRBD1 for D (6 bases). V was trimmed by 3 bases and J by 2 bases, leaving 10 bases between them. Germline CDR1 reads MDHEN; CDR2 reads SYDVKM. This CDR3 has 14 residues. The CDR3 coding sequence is TGTGCCAGCAGTTTCACAGGGACCAACACTGAAGCTTTCTTT. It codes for CASSFTGTNTEAFF.

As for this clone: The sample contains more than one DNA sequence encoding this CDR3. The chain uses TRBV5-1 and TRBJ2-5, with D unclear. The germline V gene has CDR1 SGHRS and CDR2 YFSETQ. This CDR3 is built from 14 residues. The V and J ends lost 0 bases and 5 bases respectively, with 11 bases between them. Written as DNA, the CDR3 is TGCGCCAGCAGCTTGGCCGGGCAAGGCGAGACCCAGTACTTC. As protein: CASSLAGQGETQYF.

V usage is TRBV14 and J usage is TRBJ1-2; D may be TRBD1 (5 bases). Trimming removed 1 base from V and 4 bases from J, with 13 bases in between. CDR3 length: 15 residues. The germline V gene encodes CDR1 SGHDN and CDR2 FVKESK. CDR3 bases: TGTGCCAGCAGCCAAGGCGGGACGACCCCCTATGGCTACACCTTC. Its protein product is CASSQGGTTPYGYTF.

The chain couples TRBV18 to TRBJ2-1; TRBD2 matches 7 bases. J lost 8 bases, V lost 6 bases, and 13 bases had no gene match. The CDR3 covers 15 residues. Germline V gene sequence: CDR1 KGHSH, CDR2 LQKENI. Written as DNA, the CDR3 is TGTGCCAGCTCCGTCGGGGGGAGTCCTAGGGATGAGCAGTTCTTC. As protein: CASSVGGSPRDEQFF. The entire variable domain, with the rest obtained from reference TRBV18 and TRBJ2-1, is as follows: NAGVMQNPRHLVRRRGQEARLRCSPMKGHSHVYWYRQLPEEGLKFMVYLQKENIIDESGMPKERFSAEFPKEGPSILRIQQVVRGDSAAYFCASSVGGSPRDEQFFGPGTRLTVL.

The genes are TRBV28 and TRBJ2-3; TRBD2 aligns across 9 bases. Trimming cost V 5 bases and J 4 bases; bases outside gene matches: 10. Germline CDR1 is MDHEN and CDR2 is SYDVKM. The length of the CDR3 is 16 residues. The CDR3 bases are TGTGCCAGCAGTCCCGGCGGGGCGGGAGGGCCAGATACGCAGTATTTT. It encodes CASSPGGAGGPDTQYF.

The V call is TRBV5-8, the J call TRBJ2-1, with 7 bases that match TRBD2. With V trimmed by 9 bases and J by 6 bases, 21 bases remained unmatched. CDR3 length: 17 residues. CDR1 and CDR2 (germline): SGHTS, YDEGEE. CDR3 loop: CAIPWLVKGGFRNEQFF. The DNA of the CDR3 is TGTGCCATCCCGTGGCTCGTGAAGGGAGGGTTCCGCAATGAGCAGTTCTTC. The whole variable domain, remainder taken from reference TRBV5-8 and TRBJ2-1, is EAGVTQSPTHLIKTRGQQATLRCSPISGHTSVYWYQQALGLGLQFLLWYDEGEERNRGNFPPRFSGRQFPNYSSELNVNALELEDSALYLCAIPWLVKGGFRNEQFFGPGTRLTVL.

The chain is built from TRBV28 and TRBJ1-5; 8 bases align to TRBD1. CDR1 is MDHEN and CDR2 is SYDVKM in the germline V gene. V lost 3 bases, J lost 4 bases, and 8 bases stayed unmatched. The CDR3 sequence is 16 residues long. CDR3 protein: CASSFIGTGPNQPQHF. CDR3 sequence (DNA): TGTGCCAGCAGTTTCATCGGGACAGGCCCTAATCAGCCCCAGCATTTT.

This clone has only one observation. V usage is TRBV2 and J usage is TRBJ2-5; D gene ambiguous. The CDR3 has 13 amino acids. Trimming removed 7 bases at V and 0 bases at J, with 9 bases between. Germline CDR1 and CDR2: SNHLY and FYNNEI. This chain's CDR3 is CASTSIDQETQYF. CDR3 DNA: TGTGCCAGCACCAGTATTGACCAAGAGACCCAGTACTTC.

CDR3 bases: TGTGCCAGCAGTTTTTGGATAATGAACACTGAAGCTTTCTTT. It yields the protein CASSFWIMNTEAFF. The chain joins TRBV28 to TRBJ1-1; no clear D gene. The ends were cut back, 3 bases at V and 0 bases at J, with 8 bases in the middle. This CDR3 is built from 14 residues. Germline V CDR1 and CDR2: MDHEN, SYDVKM.

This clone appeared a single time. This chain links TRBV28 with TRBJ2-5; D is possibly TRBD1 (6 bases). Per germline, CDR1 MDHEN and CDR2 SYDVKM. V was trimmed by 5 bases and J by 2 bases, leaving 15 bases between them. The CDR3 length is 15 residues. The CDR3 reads CASSTTGTVQETQYF. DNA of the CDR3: TGTGCCAGCAGTACAACAGGGACCGTACAAGAGACCCAGTACTTC.

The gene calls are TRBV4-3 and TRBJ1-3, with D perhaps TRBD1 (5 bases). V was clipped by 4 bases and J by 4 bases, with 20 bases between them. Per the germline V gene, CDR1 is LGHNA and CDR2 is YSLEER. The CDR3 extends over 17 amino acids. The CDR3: CASSPSPGYTSGNTIYF. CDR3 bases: TGCGCCAGCAGCCCCTCCCCAGGGTATACTTCAGGAAACACCATATATTTT.

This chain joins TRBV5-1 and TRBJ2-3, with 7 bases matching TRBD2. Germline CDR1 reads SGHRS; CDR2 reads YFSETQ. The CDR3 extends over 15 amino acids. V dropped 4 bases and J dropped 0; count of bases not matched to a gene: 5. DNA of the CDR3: TGCGCCAGCAGCACCGGGAGGCTTAGCACAGATACGCAGTATTTT. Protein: CASSTGRLSTDTQYF. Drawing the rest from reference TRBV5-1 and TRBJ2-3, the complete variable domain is KAGVTQTPRYLIKTRGQQVTLSCSPISGHRSVSWYQQTPGQGLQFLFEYFSETQRNKGNFPGRFSGRQFSNSRSEMNVSTLELGDSALYLCASSTGRLSTDTQYFGPGTRLTVL.